This paragraph reports one T cell receptor (beta chain). What it recognizes is unknown. The protocol was immunoSEQ multiplex PCR, while the TCRdb copy is restricted to in-frame clones and leaves out a portion. The sample records approximately 460,000 clones, roughly three quarters being singletons. The sample comes from a study of shared clonotypes between healthy human individuals. Study-level findings and limits: Sharing of clonotypes among donors was expected to vary with sequencing depth.

The CDR3 length is 14 residues. Losses at the gene ends were 4 bases for V and 6 bases for J; bases not matched to a gene: 5. The V gene's germline CDR1 is SNHLY and CDR2 FYNNEI. This receptor was taken from a woman aged 40 to 49 in good health. Some clones in this sample may be carry-over from other donors' samples. The V and J genes are TRBV2 and TRBJ1-2, with 10 nucleotides matching TRBD1. Material for sequencing was PBMCs. The CDR3 spells CASSAGTGVDGYTF. The CDR3 nucleotides are TGTGCCAGCAGTGCCGGGACAGGGGTCGATGGCTACACCTTC.